This T cell receptor (beta chain) comes out of a study of cytotoxic CD8 clonotypes in ibrutinib-treated CLL. Study at large: After median about 5.5 years, approximately 14 stayed in remission, around twelve progressed; responses approximately 24 partial, 2 complete. Productive templates per sample averaged approximately 240,000; productive rearrangements, just under 95,000. Study-level results: Among the clonotypes, public ones were uncommon and contracted or held stable on treatment.

Germline values: CDR1 MGHRA, CDR2 YSYEKL. V lost 2 bases and J lost 1, with 9 bases in between. The CDR3 runs 15 residues. Sequencing was performed with immunoSEQ multiplex PCR; in TCRdb, only in-frame clones are kept and a portion is missing. The table lists approximately 190,000 clones, approximately 79% of them singletons. This clone was picked up a small number of times. Its antigen is as yet unknown. This sequence originates from a human donor with chronic lymphocytic leukemia. The sample consisted of PBMCs, taken after 12 months of ibrutinib treatment. The genes are TRBV4-1 and TRBJ1-5, with a tentative D call TRBD1 (6 bases). The chain's CDR3 is CASSQRGESNQPQHF. The DNA for the CDR3 is TGCGCCAGCAGCCAAAGGGGGGAGAGCAATCAGCCCCAGCATTTT.